This T cell receptor (beta chain) was obtained from a study of CD8+ T cells in alopecia areata. General observations from the study: TCR sharing was clearer in mice than between patients, perhaps partly owing to patient HLA diversity.

This clone has only one observation. Its target is unknown. Extracted RNA was reverse transcribed, and the resulting cDNA served as sequencing template. Sequencing was performed with immunoSEQ multiplex PCR; in TCRdb, only in-frame clones are kept and a portion is missing. This sample has some 110,000 clones; under 40% occur once, and the top ten carry 3% to 3.5%. Alopecia areata patients gave lesional scalp punch biopsies and peripheral blood samples. CD4+ and CD8+ T cells were sorted from PBMCs stained for CD3, CD4 and CD8. Trimming removed 0 bases at V and 4 bases at J, with 5 bases between. The CDR3 has 13 residues. The germline V gene has CDR1 SGHRS and CDR2 YFSETQ.

The gene calls are TRBV5-1 and TRBJ2-1; no clear D gene. The clonotype comes from a human donor with alopecia areata. The sample consisted of CD4+ T cells sorted from blood. The DNA of the CDR3 is TGCGCCAGCAGCTTGGGGGCTTACAATGAGCAGTTCTTC. Translating gives CASSLGAYNEQFF.